The clone carrying this TCR beta chain has just a few counts. No antigen is known for it. This entry is derived from a study of T-cell memory formation after mild COVID-19. TCRdb re-analysed the 5' RACE reads in MiXCR, keeping a single row per CDR3 protein. The repertoire holds 100,000 to 120,000 distinct CDR3 sequences, with around 17% as singletons. Overall study results and limits: Several responding clones turned up in pre-infection memory, indicating that cross-reactive memory may have taken part. Balance between CD4 and CD8 was seen in clones contracting day 15 to 85, and a CD4+ lean was seen in later expanders.

Sequenced: PBMCs or a T cell subset sorted from them (not recorded which). This clonotype was sampled from a man aged 18-30 years who had mild COVID-19 (a few samples of this study predate the infection). Cell type and time point are not known.

The CDR3 nucleotides are TGTGCCAGCGCTCTTCCGGGACGCCTGGTCCGGGCTTTCTTT. Protein product: CASALPGRLVRAFF. The chain is built from TRBV2 and TRBJ1-1; D is possibly TRBD1 (5 bases). The CDR3 extends over 14 amino acids. Trimming pared 8 bases from V and 11 bases from J, leaving 24 bases between. Per the germline V gene, CDR1 is SNHLY and CDR2 is FYNNEI.